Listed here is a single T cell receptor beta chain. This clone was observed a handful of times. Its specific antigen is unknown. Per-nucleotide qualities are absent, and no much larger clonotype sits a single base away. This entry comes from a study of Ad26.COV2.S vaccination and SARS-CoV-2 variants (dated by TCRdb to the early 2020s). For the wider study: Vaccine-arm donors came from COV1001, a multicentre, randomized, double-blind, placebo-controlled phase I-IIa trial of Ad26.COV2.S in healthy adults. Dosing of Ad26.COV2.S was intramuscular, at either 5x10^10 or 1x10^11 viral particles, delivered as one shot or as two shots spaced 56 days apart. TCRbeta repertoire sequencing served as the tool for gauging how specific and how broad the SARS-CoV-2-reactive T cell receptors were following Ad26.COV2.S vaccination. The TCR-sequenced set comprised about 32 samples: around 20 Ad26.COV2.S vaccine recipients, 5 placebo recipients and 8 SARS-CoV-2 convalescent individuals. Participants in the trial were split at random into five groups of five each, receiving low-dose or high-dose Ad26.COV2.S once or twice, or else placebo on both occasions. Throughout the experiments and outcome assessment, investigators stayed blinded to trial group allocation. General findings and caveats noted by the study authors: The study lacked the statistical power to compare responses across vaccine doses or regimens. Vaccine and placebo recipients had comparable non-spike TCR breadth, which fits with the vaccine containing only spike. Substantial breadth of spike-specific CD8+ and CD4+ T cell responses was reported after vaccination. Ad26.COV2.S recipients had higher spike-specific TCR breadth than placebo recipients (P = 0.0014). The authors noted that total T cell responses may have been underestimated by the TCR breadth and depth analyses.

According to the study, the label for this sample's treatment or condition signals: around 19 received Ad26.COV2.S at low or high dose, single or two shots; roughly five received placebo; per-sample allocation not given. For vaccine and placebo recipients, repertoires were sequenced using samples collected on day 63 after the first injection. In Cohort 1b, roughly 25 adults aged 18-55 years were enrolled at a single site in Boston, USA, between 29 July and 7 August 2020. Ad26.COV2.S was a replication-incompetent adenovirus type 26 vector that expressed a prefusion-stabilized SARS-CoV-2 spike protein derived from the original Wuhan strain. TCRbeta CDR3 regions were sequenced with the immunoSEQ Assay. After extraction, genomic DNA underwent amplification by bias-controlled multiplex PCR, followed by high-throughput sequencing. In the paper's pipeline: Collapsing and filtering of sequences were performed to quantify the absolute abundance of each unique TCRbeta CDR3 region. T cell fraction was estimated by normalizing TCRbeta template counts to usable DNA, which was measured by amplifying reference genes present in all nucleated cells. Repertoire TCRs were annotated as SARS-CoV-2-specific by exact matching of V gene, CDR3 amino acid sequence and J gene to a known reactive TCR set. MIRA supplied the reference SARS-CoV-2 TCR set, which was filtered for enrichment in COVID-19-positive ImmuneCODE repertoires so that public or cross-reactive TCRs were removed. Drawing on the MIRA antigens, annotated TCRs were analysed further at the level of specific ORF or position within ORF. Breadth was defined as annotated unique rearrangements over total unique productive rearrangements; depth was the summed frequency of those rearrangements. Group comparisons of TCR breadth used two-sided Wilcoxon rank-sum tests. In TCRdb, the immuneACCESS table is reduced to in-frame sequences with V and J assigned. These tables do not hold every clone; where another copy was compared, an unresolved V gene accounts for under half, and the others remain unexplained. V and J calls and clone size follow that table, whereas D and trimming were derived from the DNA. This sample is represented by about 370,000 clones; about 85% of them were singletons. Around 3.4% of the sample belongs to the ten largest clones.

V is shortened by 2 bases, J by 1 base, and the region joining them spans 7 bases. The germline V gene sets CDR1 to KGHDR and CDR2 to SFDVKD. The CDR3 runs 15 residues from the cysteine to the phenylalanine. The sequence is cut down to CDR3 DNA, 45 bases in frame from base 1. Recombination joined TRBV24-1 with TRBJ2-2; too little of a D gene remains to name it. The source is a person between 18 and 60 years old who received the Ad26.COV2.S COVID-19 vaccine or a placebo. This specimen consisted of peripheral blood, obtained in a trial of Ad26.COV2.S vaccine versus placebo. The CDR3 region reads CATSDSTLNTGELFF. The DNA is TGTGCCACCAGTGATTCGACTTTGAACACCGGGGAGCTGTTTTTT.